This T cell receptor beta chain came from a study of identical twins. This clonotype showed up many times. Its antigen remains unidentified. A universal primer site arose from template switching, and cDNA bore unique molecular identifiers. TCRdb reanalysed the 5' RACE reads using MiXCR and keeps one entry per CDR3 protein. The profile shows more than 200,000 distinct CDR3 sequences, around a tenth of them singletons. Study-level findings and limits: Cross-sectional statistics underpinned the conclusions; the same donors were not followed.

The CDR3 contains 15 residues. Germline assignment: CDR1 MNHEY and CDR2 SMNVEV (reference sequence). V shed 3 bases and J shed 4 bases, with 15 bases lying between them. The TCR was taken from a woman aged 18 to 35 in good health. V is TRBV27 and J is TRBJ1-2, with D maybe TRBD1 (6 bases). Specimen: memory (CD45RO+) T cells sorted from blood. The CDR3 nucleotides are TGTGCCAGCAGTTTCCTACCCGACAGGTTCTATGGCTACACCTTC. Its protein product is CASSFLPDRFYGYTF.